The 28 T cell receptor beta chains reported below all come from one sample, sequenced in a study of identical twins. TCRdb passed the 5' RACE reads through MiXCR, listing each CDR3 protein once. Altogether some 790,000 distinct CDR3 sequences are present, roughly 18% being singletons, with the ten largest covering 10% to 15%. This sample also appeared in a second study, on T cells expressing NK-cell markers.

The sequencing sample was made of PBMCs. The origin of the receptors is a woman aged 18-35 years in good health.

The V gene is TRBV5-6, the J gene TRBJ2-7; 10 bases are shared with TRBD1. V lost 4 bases and J lost 1; bases outside the gene matches: 8. From germline, CDR1 is SGHDT and CDR2 YYEEEE. This CDR3 is 16 amino acids long. The CDR3, as DNA: TGTGCCAGCAGCGACAAGTGGACAGGGGGGTCCTACGAGCAGTACTTC. Translating it yields CASSDKWTGGSYEQYF.

The V gene is TRBV12-3 or TRBV12-4, the J gene TRBJ1-2, with D perhaps matching TRBD1 (6 bases). The CDR3 is 15 residues long. Trimming removed 3 bases at V and 4 bases at J, with 15 bases between. This CDR3 is CASSFVWDIAYGYTF. CDR3 nucleotides: TGTGCCAGCAGTTTTGTTTGGGACATTGCCTATGGCTACACCTTC.

This clonotype was recorded a few times. The rearrangement uses TRBV29-1 and TRBJ1-2; no clear D. The CDR3 spans 13 residues. V was trimmed by 3 bases and J by 0 bases, leaving 8 bases between them. Per germline, CDR1 SQVTM and CDR2 ANQGSEA. The chain's CDR3 is CSVDDLANYGYTF. The CDR3 nucleotides are TGCAGCGTTGACGACTTAGCTAACTATGGCTACACCTTC.

This clonotype was counted between two and nine times. This sequence joins TRBV20-1 and TRBJ1-1; perhaps TRBD1 as D (5 bases). The V and J ends lost 7 bases and 1 base respectively, with 13 bases between them. The CDR3 is made up of 13 amino acids. Germline CDR1 DFQATT, CDR2 SNEGSKA (reference sequence). The CDR3 region is CSVPGTGNTEAFF. Here the CDR3 DNA reads TGCAGTGTTCCCGGGACTGGGAACACTGAAGCTTTCTTT.

There are a few counts of this clonotype. The V and J genes are TRBV12-3 or TRBV12-4 and TRBJ2-5; tentative D call: TRBD1 (6 bases). The V end lost 6 bases, the J end lost 3 bases, and 17 bases lay between the germline ends. This CDR3 comprises 15 residues. The CDR3 is CASRGRTASKETQYF. The CDR3 DNA reads as TGTGCCAGCAGGGGAAGGACAGCTAGTAAAGAGACCCAGTACTTC.

The V gene is TRBV20-1, the J gene TRBJ1-2; D is unresolved. This CDR3 spans 14 amino acids. Germline loops: CDR1 DFQATT, CDR2 SNEGSKA (reference sequence). Trimming left V 0 bases short and J 1 base short, with 9 bases between. The chain's CDR3 is CSARDLRNNYGYTF. DNA for the CDR3: TGCAGTGCTAGAGATCTGCGAAATAACTATGGCTACACCTTC.

The chain links TRBV12-3 or TRBV12-4 to TRBJ2-7, with D possibly being TRBD1 or TRBD2 (5 bases each). V was pared by 8 bases and J by 2 bases, with 22 bases between. This CDR3 is 16 amino acids long. The CDR3 DNA is TGTGCCAGCGCCCCTCTTCCCGGGACGGATACCTACGAGCAGTACTTC. It encodes CASAPLPGTDTYEQYF.

This clonotype was counted many times. CDR3 sequence: CSPTSGGSYNEQFF. The CDR3, as DNA: TGCAGTCCAACTAGCGGGGGGTCCTACAATGAGCAGTTCTTC. This chain joins TRBV20-1 and TRBJ2-1, with TRBD2 matching over 12 bases. The V gene end was trimmed by 8 bases and the J gene end by 1 base; junction bases not matched to a gene: 3. Germline CDR1 DFQATT, CDR2 SNEGSKA (reference sequence). This CDR3 comprises 14 residues.

This clonotype was seen a few times. V is TRBV29-1 and J is TRBJ1-1, with 7 bases that match TRBD1. V was clipped by 6 bases and J by 1 base; unmatched bases: 2. This CDR3 contains 12 residues. In germline, CDR1 is SQVTM, CDR2 ANQGSEA. CDR3 protein: CSVQGENTEAFF. CDR3 in DNA: TGCAGCGTCCAGGGGGAGAACACTGAAGCTTTCTTT.

This clonotype was observed many times. Written as DNA, the CDR3 is TGCAGCGCAAGCGTAAGGACAAACTATGGCTACACCTTC. It is translated as CSASVRTNYGYTF. The rearrangement uses TRBV29-1 and TRBJ1-2, with D maybe TRBD1 (5 bases). The CDR3 loop spans 13 amino acids. The germline V gene encodes CDR1 SQVTM and CDR2 ANQGSEA. Deletions cut 7 bases from V and 2 bases from J, with 14 bases between.

This clonotype was picked up a small number of times. The rearrangement uses TRBV12-3 or TRBV12-4 and TRBJ1-2; D not resolved. The V and J ends lost 7 bases and 1 base respectively, with 13 bases between them. This CDR3 region has 14 residues. This CDR3 is CASTPTVVNYGYTF. Here the CDR3 DNA reads TGTGCCAGCACTCCTACAGTTGTTAACTATGGCTACACCTTC.

This sequence joins TRBV5-1 and TRBJ1-1; D is undetermined. The CDR3 loop spans 14 amino acids. Trimming removed 1 base from V and 5 bases from J, with 12 bases in between. From germline, CDR1 is SGHRS and CDR2 YFSETQ. CDR3 nucleotide sequence: TGCGCCAGCAGCTTGAACCACCGACATACTGAAGCTTTCTTT. It specifies CASSLNHRHTEAFF.

This chain links TRBV27 with TRBJ2-1; a possible D gene is TRBD1 (6 bases). V was pared by 4 bases and J by 6 bases, with 25 bases between. Germline CDR1 MNHEY, CDR2 SMNVEV (reference sequence). The CDR3 has 18 residues. This CDR3 is CASSSRDKAGPDSNEQFF. Written as DNA, the CDR3 is TGTGCCAGCAGTTCAAGGGACAAGGCGGGTCCGGACAGCAATGAGCAGTTCTTC.

This sequence joins TRBV4-3 and TRBJ2-7, with 7 bases matching TRBD1. This CDR3 contains 15 residues. Germline CDR1 reads LGHNA; CDR2 reads YSLEER. J gave up 0 bases and V 0 bases, and 2 bases lay outside the gene matches. CDR3 DNA: TGCGCCAGCAGCCAAGACGACAGGGCCTCCTACGAGCAGTACTTC. This codes for CASSQDDRASYEQYF.

This clonotype was counted a few times. The chain uses TRBV25-1 and TRBJ2-2, with D tentatively TRBD1 (6 bases). The V gene's germline CDR1 is MGHDK and CDR2 SYGVNS. Trimming cost V 3 bases and J 6 bases, with 14 bases left between them. This CDR3 is 15 amino acids long. CDR3 amino acids: CASSDRGAKPGELFF. The CDR3 DNA sequence: TGTGCCAGCAGTGACAGGGGAGCTAAGCCCGGGGAGCTGTTTTTT.

This clonotype was observed a handful of times. The gene calls are TRBV5-1 and TRBJ1-1; D is ambiguous. CDR3 size: 14 residues. Germline V gene lookup returns CDR1 SGHRS and CDR2 YFSETQ. V lost 4 bases and J 6 bases, leaving 16 bases between the germline ends. The CDR3 loop is CASSMIAAGPEAFF. For the CDR3, the DNA is TGCGCCAGCAGCATGATAGCGGCAGGACCTGAAGCTTTCTTT. The full variable domain, completed using reference TRBV5-1 and TRBJ1-1, is KAGVTQTPRYLIKTRGQQVTLSCSPISGHRSVSWYQQTPGQGLQFLFEYFSETQRNKGNFPGRFSGRQFSNSRSEMNVSTLELGDSALYLCASSMIAAGPEAFFGQGTRLTVV.

The chain uses TRBV20-1 and TRBJ2-1, with a possible D match to TRBD1 (5 bases). V was shortened by 6 bases and J by 9 bases, with 12 bases between the two germline ends. This CDR3 region has 11 residues. The germline V gene encodes CDR1 DFQATT and CDR2 SNEGSKA (reference sequence). The CDR3 here is CSATRRGEQFF. As DNA, the CDR3 is TGCAGTGCCACGCGAAGGGGTGAGCAGTTCTTC.

This clonotype was observed a handful of times. The chain combines TRBV20-1 with TRBJ2-7, with D perhaps matching TRBD2 (5 bases). The CDR3 totals 14 residues. Germline CDR1 is DFQATT and CDR2 is SNEGSKA (reference sequence). V shed 6 bases and J shed 2 bases, with 17 bases lying between them. CDR3 in DNA: TGCAGTGCGCAGAAGCAGGACGGGGCCTACGAGCAGTACTTC. Its translation: CSAQKQDGAYEQYF.

The table lists this clonotype with many counts. The chain joins TRBV12-3 or TRBV12-4 to TRBJ1-1; D unclear. Trimming stripped 6 bases from V and 0 bases from J, with 8 bases between. The CDR3 spans 13 residues. CDR3 amino acids: CASRNQLNTEAFF. CDR3 bases: TGTGCCAGCAGGAATCAGTTGAACACTGAAGCTTTCTTT.

This clonotype was detected a few times. V usage is TRBV12-3 or TRBV12-4 and J usage is TRBJ1-4, with 7 positions matching TRBD1. V shed 8 bases, J shed 10 bases, and the junction held 7 bases outside the gene matches. This CDR3 has 12 residues. The CDR3 sequence is CASSRGPGKLFF. In DNA, the CDR3 is TGTGCCAGCTCTAGGGGGCCGGGAAAACTGTTTTTT.

The chain recombines TRBV9 with TRBJ2-1; TRBD2 aligns across 7 bases. Trimming at V came to 0 bases and at J to 7 bases, leaving 4 bases not matched to a gene. Germline-derived CDR1 and CDR2 are SGDLS and YYNGEE. CDR3 size: 14 residues. The CDR3 bases are TGTGCCAGCAGCGTAGTCGGTAGCGGGAATGAGCAGTTCTTC. It yields the protein CASSVVGSGNEQFF.

The V call is TRBV19, the J call TRBJ2-5, with D unclear. Germline V gives CDR1 LNHDA, CDR2 SQIVND (reference sequence). This CDR3 comprises 13 residues. V gave up 5 bases and J gave up 0 bases, with 7 bases separating them. The CDR3 here is CASSPVYQETQYF. CDR3 DNA sequence: TGTGCCAGTAGTCCAGTGTACCAAGAGACCCAGTACTTC. The whole variable domain, filled in from reference TRBV19 and TRBJ2-5, reads DGGITQSPKYLFRKEGQNVTLSCEQNLNHDAMYWYRQDPGQGLRLIYYSQIVNDFQKGDIAEGYSVSREKKESFPLTVTSAQKNPTAFYLCASSPVYQETQYFGPGTRLLVL.

The gene calls are TRBV15 and TRBJ2-1; 9 bases agree with TRBD2. V dropped 1 base and J dropped 0; count of bases not matched to a gene: 10. Germline V gene lookup returns CDR1 LNHNV and CDR2 YYDKDF (reference sequence). The CDR3 is 19 amino acids. This chain's CDR3 is CATSRAGGSGRSSYNEQFF. The CDR3 nucleotides read TGTGCCACCAGCAGAGCGGGGGGAAGCGGGAGGTCCTCCTACAATGAGCAGTTCTTC.

The chain employs TRBV5-1 and TRBJ2-2; D call uncertain. V shed 0 bases and J shed 9 bases, with 18 bases lying between them. Germline loops: CDR1 SGHRS, CDR2 YFSETQ. This CDR3 contains 16 residues. The CDR3 spells CASSLAQTPHPRELFF. As DNA, the CDR3 is TGCGCCAGCAGCTTGGCCCAAACACCCCACCCCAGGGAGCTGTTTTTT.

The sample holds a few counts of this clonotype. The chain has TRBV5-1 and TRBJ2-7; unclear D gene. The CDR3 consists of 15 residues. V lost 0 bases and J 3 bases, leaving 13 bases between the germline ends. Germline CDR1 is SGHRS and CDR2 is YFSETQ. CDR3 in DNA: TGCGCCAGCAGCTTGGCCACCGGGTCCGTCTACGAGCAGTACTTC. Its translation is CASSLATGSVYEQYF.

V is TRBV3-1 and J is TRBJ2-5; either TRBD1 or TRBD2 may supply D (6 bases each). The CDR3 runs to 14 residues. Germline CDR1 reads LGHDT; CDR2 reads YNNKEL (reference sequence). V dropped 6 bases and J dropped 1 base, with 12 bases sitting between them. This CDR3 is CASSQRGAQETQYF. In DNA form, the CDR3 reads TGTGCCAGCAGTCAAAGGGGGGCCCAAGAGACCCAGTACTTC.

V gene TRBV10-1 combines with J gene TRBJ1-6; tentative D call: TRBD1 (6 bases). Trimming removed 2 bases from V and 8 bases from J, with 10 bases in between. Germline-derived CDR1 and CDR2 are WNHNN and SYGVQD (reference sequence). The CDR3 runs 14 residues. The CDR3 region is CASSERTVDSPLHF. Written as DNA, the CDR3 is TGCGCCAGCAGTGAGAGGACAGTTGATTCACCCCTCCACTTT.

This clonotype has only a few counts. This chain connects TRBV7-6 to TRBJ2-7; perhaps TRBD2 as D (7 bases). This CDR3 has 22 amino acids. The germline V gene has CDR1 SGHVS and CDR2 FNYEAQ. Trimming cost V 5 bases and J 4 bases, with 39 bases left between them. Here the CDR3 reads CASSHQKGGARGRLWNAYEQYF. In nucleotides, the CDR3 is TGTGCCAGCAGCCATCAAAAAGGGGGGGCGAGGGGACGTCTATGGAACGCATACGAGCAGTACTTC.